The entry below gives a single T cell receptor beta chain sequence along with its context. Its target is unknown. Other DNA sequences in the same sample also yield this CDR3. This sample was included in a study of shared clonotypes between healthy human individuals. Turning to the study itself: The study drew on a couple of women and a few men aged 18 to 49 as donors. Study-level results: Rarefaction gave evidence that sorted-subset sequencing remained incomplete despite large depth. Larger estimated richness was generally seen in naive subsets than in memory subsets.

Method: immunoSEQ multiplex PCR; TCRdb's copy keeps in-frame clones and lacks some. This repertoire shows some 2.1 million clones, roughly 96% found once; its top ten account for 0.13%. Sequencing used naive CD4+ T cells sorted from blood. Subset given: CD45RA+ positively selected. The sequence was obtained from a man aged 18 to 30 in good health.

CDR3 loop: CASSLLLAGSTDTQYF. CDR3 nucleotides: TGCGCCAGCAGCTTACTACTAGCGGGGTCTACAGATACGCAGTATTTT. The chain combines TRBV5-1 with TRBJ2-3; TRBD2 agrees at 10 bases. Germline V gene sequence: CDR1 SGHRS, CDR2 YFSETQ. The CDR3 contains 16 residues. The V segment lost 2 bases and the J segment 3 bases; nucleotides outside the gene matches: 6.